One sample yielded the 28 T cell receptor beta chains listed below, sequenced in a study of response to subunit inactivated influenza vaccine. TCRdb reprocessed the RT-PCR reads via MiXCR and lists one record per CDR3 protein. The repertoire holds about 540,000 distinct CDR3 sequences, under 30% seen once, with approximately 3% in the top ten. These data also formed part of another study, on T cells expressing NK-cell markers. That study reports: With UMIs, 5'RACE template switching was used to make TCR beta cDNA.

Sequencing was performed on CD4+ T cells sorted from PBMCs, taken about 13 days after vaccination. All receptors come from a man in his fifties or sixties who received an inactivated influenza vaccine.

This chain joins TRBV20-1 and TRBJ2-2; 7 bases agree with TRBD2. The J segment lost 7 bases and the V segment lost 0 bases, leaving 11 bases of the junction unmatched. The CDR3 is 16 amino acids. Germline loops: CDR1 DFQATT, CDR2 SNEGSKA (reference sequence). In DNA, the CDR3 is TGCAGTGCTAGAGAAGGGATGGGGGGGTTAATCGGGGAGCTGTTTTTT. It yields the protein CSAREGMGGLIGELFF.

V usage is TRBV6-2 or TRBV6-3 and J usage is TRBJ2-7; D possibly matches TRBD1 or TRBD2 (5 bases each). V lost 4 bases to trimming and J lost 1 base, with 14 bases between them. The CDR3 has 15 residues. Looked up from germline, CDR1 is MNHEY and CDR2 is SVGEGT. In nucleotides, the CDR3 is TGTGCCAGCAGTTCCGGGGACGGATTTTCCTACGAGCAGTACTTC. Translating gives CASSSGDGFSYEQYF.

This clonotype came up a few times. This rearrangement joins TRBV5-1 to TRBJ2-5; 9 nucleotides match TRBD1. Germline CDR1 is SGHRS and CDR2 is YFSETQ. J gave up 5 bases and V 0 bases, and 2 bases lay outside the gene matches. The CDR3 covers 14 residues. The CDR3 DNA sequence: TGCGCCAGCAGCTTGGGACAGGGGGTTGAGACCCAGTACTTC. Amino acid sequence: CASSLGQGVETQYF.

This clonotype was seen at least ten times. The chain carries TRBV24-1 and TRBJ2-1; D unresolved. Trimming took 5 bases from V and 7 from J, leaving 8 bases between them. Germline values: CDR1 KGHDR, CDR2 SFDVKD. The CDR3 has 12 residues. The CDR3 loop reads CATSASWNEQFF. As DNA, the CDR3 is TGTGCCACCAGTGCCAGTTGGAATGAGCAGTTCTTC.

The chain recombines TRBV11-1 with TRBJ2-7; the match to TRBD2 covers 13 bases. V dropped 4 bases and J dropped 5; count of bases not matched to a gene: 2. The CDR3 is made up of 14 amino acids. Germline loops: CDR1 SGHAT, CDR2 FQDESV (reference sequence). The CDR3 here is CASSSLAGGNEQYF. CDR3 DNA sequence: TGTGCCAGCAGCTCACTAGCGGGAGGGAACGAGCAGTACTTC.

This clonotype occurred once. The genes are TRBV5-1 and TRBJ2-2; 7 bases map to TRBD1. Germline-derived CDR1 and CDR2 are SGHRS and YFSETQ. V lost 0 bases, J lost 5 bases, and 4 bases stayed unmatched. The CDR3 runs to 15 residues. The CDR3 nucleotides read TGCGCCAGCAGCTTGGGGACAGGCTGGACCGGGGAGCTGTTTTTT. This sequence encodes CASSLGTGWTGELFF.

The J gene is TRBJ1-4, the V gene TRBV12-3 or TRBV12-4; 7 positions agree with TRBD1. Trimming at V came to 6 bases and at J to 3 bases, leaving 4 bases not matched to a gene. The CDR3 is 14 residues long. The CDR3 region is CASRRDSSNEKLFF. The CDR3 DNA reads as TGTGCCAGCAGAAGGGACAGCTCTAATGAAAAACTGTTTTTT.

This clonotype was detected ten times or more. The gene calls are TRBV5-1 and TRBJ2-3, with a weak D call TRBD2 (7 bases). Germline V CDR1 and CDR2: SGHRS, YFSETQ. The CDR3 contains 17 residues. V was shortened by 0 bases and J by 5 bases, with 19 bases between the two germline ends. CDR3 sequence reads: CASSLALLGGPQDTQYF. The CDR3 DNA is TGCGCCAGCAGCTTGGCCCTACTGGGGGGGCCACAAGATACGCAGTATTTT.

The chain combines TRBV10-3 with TRBJ2-1; 15 bases are a match to TRBD2. CDR3 size: 16 residues. Germline lookup yields CDR1 ENHRY and CDR2 SYGVKD. After removal of 4 bases from V and 4 bases from J, the junction contained 2 bases not matched to a gene. CDR3 DNA: TGTGCCATCAGTGCCGGGACTAGCGGGGGGTACAATGAGCAGTTCTTC. Translating it yields CAISAGTSGGYNEQFF.

This sequence joins TRBV7-2 and TRBJ2-7; 8 nucleotides line up with TRBD2. Germline assignment: CDR1 SGHTA and CDR2 FQGNSA. V shed 1 base and J 4 bases; nucleotides not matched to a gene: 9. The CDR3 loop spans 16 amino acids. The CDR3 nucleotides read TGTGCCAGCAGCTTAGAGGTGATGAGCGGGGGTTACGAGCAGTACTTC. It codes for CASSLEVMSGGYEQYF.

This chain connects TRBV2 to TRBJ2-7, with 9 bases aligning to TRBD2. CDR3 length equals 15 residues. V was clipped by 4 bases and J by 2 bases; unmatched bases: 6. Germline V gene data show CDR1 as SNHLY and CDR2 as FYNNEI. In DNA, the CDR3 is TGTGCCAGCAGTGTACGCGGGGGGGGGCCCTACGAGCAGTACTTC. It translates to CASSVRGGGPYEQYF.

There are a few counts of this clonotype. The rearrangement uses TRBV11-2 and TRBJ2-6, with TRBD2 as a possible D gene (6 bases). CDR1 and CDR2 from the germline V gene are SGHAT and FQNNGV. Deletions cut 0 bases from V and 0 bases from J, with 18 bases between. The length of the CDR3 is 20 residues. The CDR3 DNA is TGTGCCAGCAGCTTAGAGCACGGAGGGGTGATTCGCTCTGGGGCCAACGTCCTGACTTTC. Translation gives CASSLEHGGVIRSGANVLTF.

This chain joins TRBV5-1 and TRBJ2-5; 10 nucleotides align to TRBD2. Germline V gives CDR1 SGHRS, CDR2 YFSETQ. This CDR3 has 17 residues. J lost 2 bases, V lost 1 base, and 8 bases had no gene match. CDR3 DNA sequence: TGCGCCAGCAGCTTGCGAGCGGGGGGGCCGGGGCAAGAGACCCAGTACTTC. This gives the protein CASSLRAGGPGQETQYF. The complete variable domain, with remaining parts taken from reference TRBV5-1 and TRBJ2-5, reads KAGVTQTPRYLIKTRGQQVTLSCSPISGHRSVSWYQQTPGQGLQFLFEYFSETQRNKGNFPGRFSGRQFSNSRSEMNVSTLELGDSALYLCASSLRAGGPGQETQYFGPGTRLLVL.

This clonotype has more than one count but fewer than ten. The CDR3 reads CASSQVETSGRRQYF. The DNA for the CDR3 is TGTGCCAGCAGCCAAGTAGAGACTAGCGGGAGGAGGCAGTACTTC. The chain links TRBV4-2 to TRBJ2-5; 13 nucleotides match TRBD2. The CDR3 is 15 residues long. Per the germline V gene, CDR1 is LGHNA and CDR2 is YNFKEQ. V shed 1 base, J shed 11 bases, and the junction held 7 bases outside the gene matches.

A few counts support this clonotype. This chain uses TRBV10-2 with TRBJ1-1, with 9 bases aligning to TRBD1. The ends lost 3 bases at V and 6 bases at J; junction bases unmatched: 11. The CDR3 runs to 16 residues. From germline, CDR1 is WSHSY and CDR2 SAAADI. The CDR3 DNA follows: TGCGCCAGCAGTGAATTTGTTGGACAGGGGTGGCCTGAAGCTTTCTTT. This translates into CASSEFVGQGWPEAFF.

This clonotype was counted only a few times. V and J are TRBV4-2 and TRBJ2-7; 10 nucleotides align to TRBD1. The CDR3 runs to 16 residues. CDR1 is LGHNA, CDR2 YNFKEQ, per germline. V trimming: 4 bases; J trimming: 5 bases; junction bases outside the gene matches: 11. The CDR3 nucleotides are TGTGCCAGCAGCCCTAATGACAGGGGGCTCGCTCACGAGCAGTACTTC. Protein sequence: CASSPNDRGLAHEQYF.

This clonotype has only a few counts. The chain employs TRBV6-2 or TRBV6-3 and TRBJ1-5, with 8 bases identical to TRBD1. This CDR3 is built from 14 residues. Germline CDR1 MNHEY, CDR2 SVGEGT. The ends lost 11 bases at V and 1 base at J; junction bases unmatched: 7. This CDR3 is CAATRQGSNQPQHF. The DNA of the CDR3 is TGTGCCGCCACGCGACAGGGGAGCAATCAGCCCCAGCATTTT.

V gene TRBV20-1 combines with J gene TRBJ2-3, with 9 nucleotides matching TRBD2. The germline CDR1 and CDR2 sequences are DFQATT and SNEGSKA (reference sequence). This CDR3 has 15 amino acids. V was pared by 0 bases and J by 6 bases, with 7 bases of the junction left unmatched. This CDR3 reads CSARDASSGADTQYF. The DNA of the CDR3 is TGCAGTGCTAGAGATGCGTCTAGCGGGGCCGATACGCAGTATTTT.

This clonotype has more than one count but fewer than ten. The chain joins TRBV28 to TRBJ2-3; 7 positions agree with TRBD1. Germline values: CDR1 MDHEN, CDR2 SYDVKM. The CDR3 spans 15 residues. V was clipped by 5 bases and J by 2 bases; unmatched bases: 7. CDR3 in DNA: TGTGCCAGCAGTAACGGACAGGAGCTCACAGATACGCAGTATTTT. The encoded protein is CASSNGQELTDTQYF. Full variable domain (rest looked up from reference TRBV28 and TRBJ2-3): DVKVTQSSRYLVKRTGEKVFLECVQDMDHENMFWYRQDPGLGLRLIYFSYDVKMKEKGDIPEGYSVSREKKERFSLILESASTNQTSMYLCASSNGQELTDTQYFGPGTRLTVL.

This clonotype has only a few counts. The chain couples TRBV12-3 or TRBV12-4 to TRBJ2-1; 9 bases are a match to TRBD1. The V gene end was trimmed by 4 bases and the J gene end by 4 bases; junction bases not matched to a gene: 5. CDR3 length: 15 amino acids. The chain's CDR3 is CASSSTGGGYNEQFF. The CDR3 nucleotides read TGTGCCAGCAGTTCCACAGGGGGCGGGTACAATGAGCAGTTCTTC.

This clonotype was seen a single time. The V and J genes are TRBV6-6 and TRBJ2-3; D is unclear. There are 13 residues in the CDR3. Germline values: CDR1 MNHNY, CDR2 SVGAGI (reference sequence). V lost 3 bases to trimming and J lost 8 bases, with 12 bases between them. In DNA, the CDR3 is TGTGCCAGCAGTTATTCCGACCTTTCTACGCAGTATTTT. Its translation is CASSYSDLSTQYF.

The chain links TRBV5-1 to TRBJ2-5; D unclear. Trimming pared 0 bases from V and 1 base from J, leaving 7 bases between. This CDR3 contains 14 residues. Germline CDR1 reads SGHRS; CDR2 reads YFSETQ. In DNA, the CDR3 is TGCGCCAGCAGCTTGGCCGTCAGCCAAGAGACCCAGTACTTC. Its translation is CASSLAVSQETQYF. The whole variable domain, remainder taken from reference TRBV5-1 and TRBJ2-5, is KAGVTQTPRYLIKTRGQQVTLSCSPISGHRSVSWYQQTPGQGLQFLFEYFSETQRNKGNFPGRFSGRQFSNSRSEMNVSTLELGDSALYLCASSLAVSQETQYFGPGTRLLVL.

This rearrangement joins TRBV6-1 to TRBJ1-3; possible D gene TRBD1, 6 bases. With 5 bases removed from V and 0 bases from J, the gap between germline ends came to 14 bases. Germline V gene sequence: CDR1 MNHNS, CDR2 SASEGT. The CDR3 has 16 amino acids. CDR3 loop: CASSRRQGFSGNTIYF. DNA for the CDR3: TGTGCCAGCAGTAGGAGGCAGGGGTTCTCTGGAAACACCATATATTTT.

This clonotype turned up a few times. This chain joins TRBV7-8 and TRBJ2-7, with TRBD1 identical over 7 bases. CDR3 length equals 16 residues. Germline CDR1 SGHVS, CDR2 FQNEAQ. Trimming at V came to 5 bases and at J to 1 base, leaving 11 bases not matched to a gene. The CDR3 protein is CASSARSTRGSYEQYF. CDR3 nucleotide sequence: TGTGCCAGCAGCGCCCGGAGTACCAGGGGGTCCTACGAGCAGTACTTC.

This clonotype was observed at least ten times. CDR3 protein: CASSSGSAFEQFF. The CDR3 nucleotides are TGTGCCAGCAGCTCAGGAAGCGCGTTTGAGCAGTTCTTC. This chain joins TRBV7-9 and TRBJ2-1; no clear D gene. The V and J ends lost 4 bases and 9 bases respectively, with 13 bases between them. Per the germline V gene, CDR1 is SEHNR and CDR2 is FQNEAQ (reference sequence). The CDR3 spans 13 residues.

The rearrangement joins TRBV5-1 to TRBJ2-7; D is ambiguous. Germline V gives CDR1 SGHRS, CDR2 YFSETQ. Trimming removed 0 bases from V and 5 bases from J, with 6 bases in between. The CDR3 extends over 12 amino acids. CDR3 bases: TGCGCCAGCAGCTTGGACCTGAACGAGCAGTACTTC. This encodes CASSLDLNEQYF.

This clonotype was recorded a few times. The chain recombines TRBV5-1 with TRBJ2-5; 9 nucleotides align to TRBD2. The CDR3 totals 16 residues. CDR1 is SGHRS, CDR2 YFSETQ, per germline. The V and J ends lost 0 bases and 4 bases, in that order; junction bases with no gene match: 7. The CDR3 spells CASSLDGSGRAETQYF. DNA for the CDR3: TGCGCCAGCAGCTTGGATGGTAGCGGGAGAGCAGAGACCCAGTACTTC.

This clonotype has just a few counts. The chain recombines TRBV7-2 with TRBJ1-6; D gene ambiguous. Trimming stripped 5 bases from V and 7 bases from J, with 3 bases between. The CDR3 is made up of 11 amino acids. Germline lookup yields CDR1 SGHTA and CDR2 FQGNSA. CDR3 amino acids: CASSQNSPLHF. DNA of the CDR3: TGTGCCAGCAGCCAAAATTCACCCCTCCACTTT.